Presented here are 30 T cell receptor beta chains from one specimen sequenced in a study of blood T cell repertoires in COVID-19. Measured with immunoSEQ multiplex PCR; TCRdb has only the in-frame clones, and not every one. The top ten hold 1.7% of the sample, which has around 300,000 clones, approximately 88% seen once. The sequenced material came from PBMCs or T cells enriched from blood (not recorded which). The origin of the receptors is a woman aged 35 to 49 who had recovered from COVID-19.

This chain uses TRBV9 with TRBJ2-3; 9 bases agree with TRBD2. Unmatched junction bases numbered 12, after V lost 4 bases and J lost 3 bases. This CDR3 region has 17 residues. Germline CDR1 is SGDLS and CDR2 is YYNGEE. The DNA of the CDR3 is TGTGCCAGCAGCCCTCTCCCCTTGACTAGCGGTACAGATACGCAGTATTTT. This gives the protein CASSPLPLTSGTDTQYF.

The chain links TRBV30 to TRBJ2-2; possible D gene TRBD1, 5 bases. Germline V gene lookup returns CDR1 GTSNPN and CDR2 SVGIG (reference sequence). V lost 0 bases, J lost 2 bases, and 10 bases lay in between. The CDR3 spans 15 residues. CDR3 region: CAWSVEGVNTGELFF. The CDR3 region has the DNA TGTGCCTGGAGTGTAGAAGGGGTTAACACCGGGGAGCTGTTTTTT. Drawing the rest from reference TRBV30 and TRBJ2-2, the complete variable domain is SQTIHQWPATLVQPVGSPLSLECTVEGTSNPNLYWYRQAAGRGLQLLFYSVGIGQISSEVPQNLSASRPQDRQFILSSKKLLLSDSGFYLCAWSVEGVNTGELFFGEGSRLTVL.

This clone was recorded once. CDR3 loop: CASSRTGTGQFQETQYF. For the CDR3, the DNA is TGTGCCAGCAGCCGCACCGGGACAGGGCAATTCCAAGAGACCCAGTACTTC. V usage is TRBV11-2 and J usage is TRBJ2-5; 9 bases fit TRBD1. The length of the CDR3 is 17 residues. From germline, CDR1 is SGHAT and CDR2 FQNNGV. V shed 5 bases, J shed 1 base, and the junction held 11 bases outside the gene matches.

The genes are TRBV5-1 and TRBJ1-2; 9 positions agree with TRBD1. The CDR3 spans 15 residues. Germline trimming cut 0 bases from V and 7 bases from J; bases unmatched to any gene: 7. Germline CDR1 reads SGHRS; CDR2 reads YFSETQ. The CDR3 DNA sequence: TGCGCCAGCAGCTTGGACAGGGGGCCTGGTCTTGGCTACACCTTC. Translating gives CASSLDRGPGLGYTF.

The rearrangement uses TRBV4-1 and TRBJ2-5, with 9 positions matching TRBD2. V dropped 0 bases and J dropped 0; count of bases not matched to a gene: 8. The CDR3 contains 18 residues. Germline V CDR1 and CDR2: MGHRA, YSYEKL. For the CDR3, the DNA is TGCGCCAGCAGCCAAGAAGGGCGGGGGGGGCTTCACCAAGAGACCCAGTACTTC. Translation: CASSQEGRGGLHQETQYF.

The chain carries TRBV19 and TRBJ2-3; the D gene is possibly TRBD2 (5 bases). Trimming removed 3 bases at V and 2 bases at J, with 9 bases between. The CDR3 totals 14 residues. CDR1 is LNHDA and CDR2 is SQIVND in the germline V gene (reference sequence). The CDR3 protein is CASSMGGYTDTQYF. The CDR3 DNA reads as TGTGCCAGTAGTATGGGCGGGTACACAGATACGCAGTATTTT.

The chain carries TRBV15 and TRBJ1-2; D call uncertain. Germline-derived CDR1 and CDR2 are LNHNV and YYDKDF (reference sequence). Trimming cost V 0 bases and J 6 bases, with 8 bases left between them. CDR3 size: 13 residues. The CDR3 bases are TGTGCCACCAGCAGAGATTTCCGTAATGGCTACACCTTC. It yields the protein CATSRDFRNGYTF.

On this clone itself: Distinct nucleotide sequences in the sample also encode this CDR3. The rearrangement links TRBV29-1 to TRBJ1-5; possible D gene TRBD1, 5 bases. This CDR3 region has 13 residues. V was pared by 1 base and J by 4 bases, with 8 bases between. Looked up from germline, CDR1 is SQVTM and CDR2 is ANQGSEA. CDR3 DNA: TGCAGCGTTGAAGTTGGGGCTAATCAGCCCCAGCATTTT. Translating gives CSVEVGANQPQHF. The full variable domain, completed using reference TRBV29-1 and TRBJ1-5, is SAVISQKPSRDICQRGTSLTIQCQVDSQVTMMFWYRQQPGQSLTLIATANQGSEATYESGFVIDKFPISRPNLTFSTLTVSNMSPEDSSIYLCSVEVGANQPQHFGDGTRLSIL.

The gene calls are TRBV6-5 and TRBJ1-1; the match to TRBD1 covers 7 bases. The CDR3 length is 14 residues. V was pared by 7 bases and J by 3 bases, with 8 bases of the junction left unmatched. In germline, CDR1 is MNHEY, CDR2 SVGAGI. CDR3 sequence reads: CASTRQGVDTEAFF. CDR3 DNA: TGTGCCAGCACTAGACAGGGTGTAGACACTGAAGCTTTCTTT.

The chain couples TRBV5-5 to TRBJ2-7; D ambiguous. The CDR3 covers 11 residues. Trimming shortened V by 4 bases and J by 3 bases, and 5 bases separated the two germline ends. CDR1 and CDR2 from the germline V gene are SGHKS and YYEKEE (reference sequence). CDR3 residues: CASSPFYEQYF. DNA for the CDR3: TGTGCCAGCAGCCCGTTCTACGAGCAGTACTTC. Based on the CDR3 plus reference TRBV5-5 and TRBJ2-7, the full variable domain is DAGVTQSPTHLIKTRGQQVTLRCSPISGHKSVSWYQQVLGQGPQFIFQYYEKEERGRGNFPDRFSARQFPNYSSELNVNALLLGDSALYLCASSPFYEQYFGPGTRLTVT.

V usage is TRBV19 and J usage is TRBJ2-7, with D possibly being TRBD1 (6 bases). V lost 8 bases, J lost 0 bases, and 14 bases lay in between. The CDR3 extends over 14 amino acids. Germline V gene sequence: CDR1 LNHDA, CDR2 SQIVND (reference sequence). This CDR3 is CASRTTGYSYEQYF. The CDR3 DNA is TGTGCCAGTCGGACGACAGGTTACTCCTACGAGCAGTACTTC. The variable domain in full, completed from reference TRBV19 and TRBJ2-7, reads DGGITQSPKYLFRKEGQNVTLSCEQNLNHDAMYWYRQDPGQGLRLIYYSQIVNDFQKGDIAEGYSVSREKKESFPLTVTSAQKNPTAFYLCASRTTGYSYEQYFGPGTRLTVT.

The V gene is TRBV6-6, the J gene TRBJ2-1, with 10 nucleotides matching TRBD2. V lost 5 bases to trimming and J lost 2 bases; unmatched junction nucleotides: 6. The germline V gene encodes CDR1 MNHNY and CDR2 SVGAGI (reference sequence). This CDR3 comprises 16 residues. In DNA form, the CDR3 reads TGTGCCAGCAGTCGAACACTAGCGGGGACCTACAATGAGCAGTTCTTC. Its translation: CASSRTLAGTYNEQFF.

The CDR3 loop reads CASSIRLAGMERETQYF. The CDR3 DNA follows: TGTGCCAGCAGCATCCGACTAGCGGGAATGGAGCGAGAGACCCAGTACTTC. This chain uses TRBV21-1 with TRBJ2-5; no DNA check was done on the table's D call, TRBD2. TRBV21-1 counts as a pseudogene. The CDR3 is 17 amino acids.

The table lists this clone with a count of one. The gene calls are TRBV6-1 and TRBJ2-1; a weak D match, TRBD2 (6 bases). The CDR3 runs to 14 residues. Germline V gene sequence: CDR1 MNHNS, CDR2 SASEGT. Trimming took 2 bases from V and 8 from J, leaving 13 bases between them. In DNA form, the CDR3 reads TGTGCCAGCAGTGAACTCCCTAGCGTCGATGAGCAGTTCTTC. Its protein product is CASSELPSVDEQFF.

The chain employs TRBV19 and TRBJ1-2; a weak D match, TRBD1 (5 bases). Looked up from germline, CDR1 is LNHDA and CDR2 is SQIVND (reference sequence). Trimming cost V 2 bases and J 5 bases, with 15 bases left between them. This CDR3 contains 15 residues. The CDR3: CASSITPTARYGYTF. CDR3 bases: TGTGCCAGTAGTATAACTCCGACAGCGAGGTATGGCTACACCTTC.

The gene calls are TRBV3-1 (or the pseudogene TRBV3-2) and TRBJ2-7; D might be TRBD2 (6 bases). Germline V gene data show CDR1 as LGHDT and CDR2 as YNNKEL (reference sequence). V was cut by 1 base and J by 7 bases, with 20 bases left in between. The CDR3 runs 16 residues. In nucleotides, the CDR3 is TGTGCCAGCAGCCAAGTTAGACTAGTTGGTTTCGGTGAGCAGTACTTC. Its protein is CASSQVRLVGFGEQYF.

In its sample, this clone was seen a few times. The chain combines TRBV5-6 with TRBJ2-1; D is unclear. The V and J ends lost 1 base and 7 bases respectively, with 9 bases between them. Germline values: CDR1 SGHDT, CDR2 YYEEEE. The CDR3 runs to 13 residues. The CDR3 region has the DNA TGTGCCAGCAGCTTGCCAGCGCGGAATGAGCAGTTCTTC. Residues: CASSLPARNEQFF.

The genes are TRBV25-1 and TRBJ1-5, with a tentative D call TRBD1 (5 bases). Germline CDR1 reads MGHDK; CDR2 reads SYGVNS. Trimming took 7 bases from V and 9 from J, leaving 13 bases between them. The CDR3 is 12 amino acids. The CDR3 spells CASKDRGGPQHF. The CDR3 nucleotides are TGTGCCAGCAAGGACCGCGGGGGGCCCCAGCATTTT. The whole variable domain, remainder taken from reference TRBV25-1 and TRBJ1-5, is EADIYQTPRYLVIGTGKKITLECSQTMGHDKMYWYQQDPGMELHLIHYSYGVNSTEKGDLSSESTVSRIRTEHFPLTLESARPSHTSQYLCASKDRGGPQHFGDGTRLSIL.

This CDR3 is CASSLQAGPDGYTF. The CDR3 DNA follows: TGTGCCAGCAGCTTGCAGGCAGGCCCCGATGGCTACACCTTC. The V gene is TRBV5-4, the J gene TRBJ1-2; D is undetermined. The CDR3 totals 14 residues. Germline V lookup: CDR1 SGHNT, CDR2 YYREEE (reference sequence). The V gene lost 1 base and the J gene lost 6 bases, with 13 bases spanning the gap.

The chain carries TRBV18 and TRBJ1-2, with D perhaps matching TRBD1 (6 bases). V lost 1 base and J 2 bases, leaving 17 bases between the germline ends. Germline CDR1 reads KGHSH; CDR2 reads LQKENI. This CDR3 contains 17 residues. CDR3 residues: CASSPLQGNLRNYGYTF. The CDR3 DNA follows: TGTGCCAGCTCACCACTCCAGGGGAACCTTCGGAACTATGGCTACACCTTC.

This rearrangement joins TRBV12-5 to TRBJ2-7; 9 positions agree with TRBD1. The CDR3 is made up of 16 amino acids. V was clipped by 0 bases and J by 4 bases; unmatched bases: 7. From germline, CDR1 is LGHNT and CDR2 FRNRAP. The chain's CDR3 is CASGLVRTGGSYEQYF. As DNA, the CDR3 is TGTGCTAGTGGTTTGGTCCGAACAGGGGGCAGTTACGAGCAGTACTTC.

V and J are TRBV5-1 and TRBJ1-1, with a tentative D call TRBD1 (6 bases). With 0 bases removed from V and 9 bases from J, the gap between germline ends came to 9 bases. Per the germline V gene, CDR1 is SGHRS and CDR2 is YFSETQ. This CDR3 has 12 residues. This CDR3 is CASSLVGDKAFF. DNA for the CDR3: TGCGCCAGCAGCTTGGTAGGGGACAAAGCTTTCTTT.

The chain links TRBV3-1 (or the pseudogene TRBV3-2) to TRBJ1-3, with D possibly TRBD1 on 5 matching bases. V lost 3 bases, J lost 2 bases, and 8 bases lay in between. The CDR3 has 14 amino acids. The germline V gene has CDR1 LGHDT and CDR2 YNNKEL (reference sequence). The CDR3 protein is CASSHSGAGNTIYF. The DNA of the CDR3 is TGTGCCAGCAGCCACTCGGGGGCTGGAAACACCATATATTTT.

A single count supports this clone. The J gene is TRBJ1-4, the V gene TRBV11-2, with D possibly being TRBD1 (5 bases). The CDR3 loop spans 14 amino acids. The ends were cut back, 5 bases at V and 8 bases at J, with 15 bases in the middle. Per germline, CDR1 SGHAT and CDR2 FQNNGV. DNA of the CDR3: TGTGCCAGCAGCCCCGGGCAAAGGGGAGAAAAACTGTTTTTT. Its translation is CASSPGQRGEKLFF.

The chain employs TRBV5-1 and TRBJ1-6; possibly TRBD1 for D (5 bases). This CDR3 is 17 amino acids long. V gave up 4 bases and J gave up 10 bases, with 24 bases separating them. Germline values: CDR1 SGHRS, CDR2 YFSETQ. The CDR3 nucleotides read TGCGCCAGCAGCACAAATGGGGGGACGGGGGGTCAATCACCCCTCCACTTT. As protein: CASSTNGGTGGQSPLHF.

This rearrangement joins TRBV6-5 to TRBJ2-5, with 9 bases matching TRBD1. Germline loops: CDR1 MNHEY, CDR2 SVGAGI. J lost 3 bases, V lost 3 bases, and 5 bases had no gene match. The CDR3 has 15 residues. The CDR3 reads CASSYGQGTEETQYF. The CDR3 DNA reads TGTGCCAGCAGTTATGGACAGGGGACAGAAGAGACCCAGTACTTC.

The V and J genes are TRBV28 and TRBJ1-1, with a weak D call TRBD1 (6 bases). The CDR3 spans 16 residues. The V gene's germline CDR1 is MDHEN and CDR2 SYDVKM. Between the trimmed V and J ends, which lost 8 bases and 0 bases, there was a span of 19 bases. In nucleotides, the CDR3 is TGTGCCAGCCTAGTGGTGGGGGGGCCGATGAACACTGAAGCTTTCTTT. Translating gives CASLVVGGPMNTEAFF.

V usage is TRBV6-5 and J usage is TRBJ2-1, with 8 bases matching TRBD1. With V trimmed by 5 bases and J by 16 bases, 10 bases remained unmatched. This CDR3 has 12 residues. Per germline, CDR1 MNHEY and CDR2 SVGAGI. The CDR3 spells CASSPLDRDLFF. The CDR3 bases are TGTGCCAGCAGTCCCTTGGACAGGGATCTCTTCTTC.

This chain links TRBV5-1 with TRBJ2-5; weak D call: TRBD1 (6 bases). V dropped 2 bases and J dropped 1 base, with 12 bases sitting between them. The germline gives CDR1 SGHRS, CDR2 YFSETQ. This CDR3 is built from 15 residues. CDR3 coding DNA: TGCGCCAGCAGCTTTTTGCCCAGGGGCCAAGAGACCCAGTACTTC. Residues: CASSFLPRGQETQYF.

This chain links TRBV7-2 with TRBJ2-7; no reliable D call. The CDR3 is made up of 14 amino acids. Per the germline V gene, CDR1 is SGHTA and CDR2 is FQGNSA. V was clipped by 5 bases and J by 0 bases, with 11 bases between them. DNA of the CDR3: TGTGCCAGCAGCCTGCCGACAAGCTCCTACGAGCAGTACTTC. Protein product: CASSLPTSSYEQYF.